The next 28 T cell receptor beta chains were all read from a single sample in a study of shared clonotypes between healthy human individuals. TCRdb's copy holds only in-frame clones and misses some; the assay was immunoSEQ multiplex PCR. The sample includes 400,000 to 500,000 clones, approximately 79% of them seen just once. Sequencing input: PBMCs. Receptors were obtained from a woman aged 40 to 49 in good health. Some clones in this sample may be carry-over from other donors' samples.

The genes are TRBV28 and TRBJ2-2; 8 positions agree with TRBD1. The CDR3 has 16 amino acids. The trim removed 4 bases at V and 6 bases at J, leaving 10 bases unmatched. Germline-derived CDR1 and CDR2 are MDHEN and SYDVKM. The DNA of the CDR3 is TGTGCCAGCAGTTCTGGGGCGACAGGGGTCTCCGGGGAGCTGTTTTTT. Amino acid sequence: CASSSGATGVSGELFF.

In this sample, this clone turned up once. The CDR3: CASSYRPSGRRETQYF. CDR3 DNA: TGTGCCAGCAGCTACAGGCCTAGCGGGAGGCGAGAGACCCAGTACTTC. The chain recombines TRBV5-8 with TRBJ2-5, with 11 bases fitting TRBD2. The CDR3 contains 16 residues. After removal of 3 bases from V and 4 bases from J, the junction contained 8 bases not matched to a gene. Germline values: CDR1 SGHTS, CDR2 YDEGEE.

This clone was seen more than once but under ten times. This rearrangement joins TRBV7-2 to TRBJ1-2; no reliable D call. Germline V CDR1 and CDR2: SGHTA, FQGNSA. This CDR3 is 13 amino acids long. Trimming cost V 2 bases and J 7 bases, with 11 bases left between them. CDR3 protein: CASSLPDMRGYTF. The CDR3 coding sequence is TGTGCCAGCAGCTTACCCGATATGCGTGGCTACACCTTC.

The gene calls are TRBV25-1 and TRBJ2-1, with 7 bases fitting TRBD1. The CDR3 is 14 residues long. Germline V CDR1 and CDR2: MGHDK, SYGVNS. J gave up 8 bases and V 5 bases, and 9 bases lay outside the gene matches. The chain's CDR3 is CASSTRQGADEQFF. The CDR3 bases are TGTGCCAGCAGTACGAGACAGGGAGCAGATGAGCAGTTCTTC.

The chain employs TRBV28 and TRBJ1-4; 7 nucleotides line up with TRBD1. The CDR3 spans 14 residues. V was pared by 5 bases and J by 6 bases, with 6 bases of the junction left unmatched. Germline-derived CDR1 and CDR2 are MDHEN and SYDVKM. The CDR3 bases are TGTGCCAGCAGTCCCCAGGGGGTTTATGAAAAACTGTTTTTT. Its protein product is CASSPQGVYEKLFF.

The gene calls are TRBV5-1 and TRBJ2-7; 8 bases align to TRBD1. The CDR3 is 14 amino acids. CDR1 and CDR2 from the germline V gene are SGHRS and YFSETQ. Trimming at V came to 1 base and at J to 9 bases, leaving 9 bases not matched to a gene. This CDR3 reads CASSLLGQGVGQYF. CDR3 nucleotide sequence: TGCGCCAGCAGCTTGCTCGGACAGGGTGTAGGGCAGTACTTC.

V and J are TRBV28 and TRBJ1-1, with a weak D call TRBD1 (5 bases). Germline CDR1 MDHEN, CDR2 SYDVKM. Deletions cut 3 bases from V and 1 base from J, with 9 bases between. The CDR3 length is 14 residues. The CDR3 loop reads CASSLGRGNTEAFF. The CDR3 nucleotides read TGTGCCAGCAGTTTGGGGCGGGGGAACACTGAAGCTTTCTTT.

The V call is TRBV19, the J call TRBJ2-7; D may match TRBD1 or TRBD2 (6 bases each). Trimming removed 1 base at V and 7 bases at J, with 11 bases between. Germline assignment: CDR1 LNHDA and CDR2 SQIVND (reference sequence). CDR3 size: 13 residues. The CDR3 DNA is TGTGCCAGTAGTATAGTTCGGGGGCAAGAGCAGTACTTC. Protein: CASSIVRGQEQYF.

This chain uses TRBV5-8 with TRBJ1-2; 7 nucleotides match TRBD1. The CDR3 loop spans 14 amino acids. CDR1 SGHTS and CDR2 YDEGEE come from the germline V gene. J lost 3 bases, V lost 5 bases, and 7 bases had no gene match. The CDR3 protein is CASRHRQGDYGYTF. For the CDR3, the DNA is TGTGCCAGCAGACACCGACAGGGTGACTATGGCTACACCTTC.

The V call is TRBV7-6, the J call TRBJ1-1; D possibly corresponds to TRBD1 (5 bases). Trimming took off 1 base at V and 1 base at J, with 10 bases between the two ends. Germline V gene lookup returns CDR1 SGHVS and CDR2 FNYEAQ. The CDR3 spans 15 residues. This CDR3 reads CASSLGSGTNTEAFF. The CDR3 DNA follows: TGTGCCAGCAGCTTAGGAAGCGGGACGAACACTGAAGCTTTCTTT.

The chain's CDR3 is CASRRGVGGQTYEQYF. The CDR3 DNA reads TGTGCCAGCAGGAGGGGGGTTGGGGGACAGACCTACGAGCAGTACTTC. This chain joins TRBV2 and TRBJ2-7; TRBD1 might be the D (7 bases). Looked up from germline, CDR1 is SNHLY and CDR2 is FYNNEI. There are 16 residues in the CDR3. V dropped 6 bases and J dropped 2 bases, with 20 bases sitting between them.

A word on this clone: This likely came from a read error, as a far larger clone is one base away. The chain recombines TRBV4-2 with TRBJ2-7; D gene uncertain. From germline, CDR1 is LGHNA and CDR2 YNFKEQ. Trimming stripped 4 bases from V and 0 bases from J, with 13 bases between. The CDR3 has 15 residues. DNA for the CDR3: TGTGCCAGCAGCCGAAACGAGTCCTCCTCCTACGAGCAGTACTTC. Amino acids: CASSRNESSSYEQYF.

This clone appeared a few times. The chain couples TRBV7-2 to TRBJ2-5, with D tentatively TRBD2 (7 bases). This CDR3 has 14 residues. V was clipped by 0 bases and J by 3 bases, with 8 bases between them. Germline V gene sequence: CDR1 SGHTA, CDR2 FQGNSA. The CDR3 here is CASSLAGGEETQYF. The DNA for the CDR3 is TGTGCCAGCAGCTTAGCAGGGGGGGAAGAGACCCAGTACTTC.

The rearrangement links TRBV19 to TRBJ1-4; 9 nucleotides align to TRBD1. The germline CDR1 and CDR2 sequences are LNHDA and SQIVND (reference sequence). With V trimmed by 5 bases and J by 7 bases, 14 bases remained unmatched. CDR3 length equals 17 residues. This CDR3 reads CASSDGGGTGSGEKLFF. The CDR3, as DNA: TGTGCCAGTAGTGACGGCGGAGGGACAGGGTCCGGTGAAAAACTGTTTTTT.

The rearrangement uses TRBV18 and TRBJ2-5, with D possibly being TRBD1 (5 bases). This CDR3 is built from 14 residues. CDR1 and CDR2 from the germline V gene are KGHSH and LQKENI. The V end lost 1 base, the J end lost 4 bases, and 10 bases lay between the germline ends. CDR3: CASSPRPGPETQYF. The DNA of the CDR3 is TGTGCCAGCTCACCACGTCCAGGGCCAGAGACCCAGTACTTC.

This chain uses TRBV5-5 with TRBJ2-7, with 12 bases that match TRBD2. V lost 3 bases, J lost 4 bases, and 5 bases stayed unmatched. Germline CDR1 SGHKS, CDR2 YYEKEE (reference sequence). The CDR3 spans 15 residues. The CDR3, as DNA: TGTGCCAGCAGCTCTAGACTAGCGGGAGTTTACGAGCAGTACTTC. Its translation is CASSSRLAGVYEQYF.

The gene calls are TRBV5-4 and TRBJ2-7; 7 bases are shared with TRBD2. The J call may not be correct, given that the DNA end is closer to TRBJ2-5. Germline assignment: CDR1 SGHNT and CDR2 YYREEE (reference sequence). The CDR3 is made up of 14 amino acids. The CDR3, as DNA: TGTGCCAGCAGCCCGTCTAGCGGACAAGAGACCCAGTACTTC. Encoded protein: CASSPSSGQETQYF.

The V call is TRBV4-1, the J call TRBJ2-2; 11 bases agree with TRBD2. The CDR3 is 19 amino acids. V trimming: 0 bases; J trimming: 4 bases; junction bases outside the gene matches: 10. Per the germline V gene, CDR1 is MGHRA and CDR2 is YSYEKL. The CDR3 DNA is TGCGCCAGCAGCCAAGAACCCTTTAGCGGGAGGGCTGGCACCGGGGAGCTGTTTTTT. It encodes CASSQEPFSGRAGTGELFF.

This chain uses TRBV19 with TRBJ1-4; no firm D call. The CDR3 runs 15 residues. CDR1 and CDR2 (germline): LNHDA, SQIVND (reference sequence). V was cut by 2 bases and J by 2 bases, with 9 bases left in between. CDR3 protein: CASSIQKGTNEKLFF. The CDR3 bases are TGTGCCAGTAGTATACAAAAGGGCACTAATGAAAAACTGTTTTTT.

This clone was observed a single time. The chain joins TRBV29-1 to TRBJ2-7, with TRBD2 matching 9 bases. The CDR3 is 14 amino acids. Per the germline V gene, CDR1 is SQVTM and CDR2 is ANQGSEA. J was trimmed by 5 bases and V by 6 bases; bases with no gene match: 11. DNA of the CDR3: TGCAGCGTCGTAGCGGGAGTTATCCCCAACGAGCAGTACTTC. This encodes CSVVAGVIPNEQYF.

On this clone itself: Distinct nucleotide sequences in the sample also encode this CDR3. The chain combines TRBV30 with TRBJ1-3; no definite D call. CDR1 and CDR2 (germline): GTSNPN, SVGIG (reference sequence). The CDR3 runs to 12 residues. V lost 0 bases, J lost 4 bases, and 4 bases lay in between. CDR3 sequence: CAWSVSGNTIYF. CDR3 sequence (DNA): TGTGCCTGGAGTGTTTCAGGAAACACCATATATTTT.

J is TRBJ2-1 and V is TRBV7-2, with 9 bases that match TRBD2. The CDR3 is made up of 15 amino acids. V lost 0 bases to trimming and J lost 8 bases; unmatched junction nucleotides: 5. Germline-derived CDR1 and CDR2 are SGHTA and FQGNSA. CDR3 sequence reads: CASSLASGSRYEQFF. CDR3 nucleotides: TGTGCCAGCAGCTTAGCTAGCGGGAGTCGCTATGAGCAGTTCTTC.

The V gene is TRBV30, the J gene TRBJ2-1; TRBD2 agrees at 8 bases. The germline CDR1 and CDR2 sequences are GTSNPN and SVGIG (reference sequence). The CDR3 spans 16 residues. V shed 0 bases, J shed 8 bases, and the junction held 12 bases outside the gene matches. The CDR3 loop is CAWSVGLAGGGDEQFF. The CDR3 nucleotides read TGTGCCTGGAGTGTGGGGCTCGCGGGAGGTGGCGATGAGCAGTTCTTC.

In regard to this clone: The same CDR3 can be traced to other DNA sequences in this sample. This chain links TRBV7-2 with TRBJ1-1, with D hard to call. This CDR3 contains 14 residues. Per germline, CDR1 SGHTA and CDR2 FQGNSA. Trimming removed 1 base from V and 0 bases from J, with 6 bases in between. CDR3 loop: CASSLGGVNTEAFF. In nucleotides, the CDR3 is TGTGCCAGCAGCTTAGGAGGAGTGAACACTGAAGCTTTCTTT.

Only a few counts were recorded for this clone. This chain connects TRBV7-9 to TRBJ2-1; D perhaps matches TRBD2 (5 bases). CDR3 length: 15 residues. Trimming stripped 5 bases from V and 3 bases from J, with 14 bases between. CDR1 is SEHNR, CDR2 FQNEAQ, per germline (reference sequence). CDR3 sequence (DNA): TGTGCCAGCAGCCCCGATACCGGGATCTACAATGAGCAGTTCTTC. Protein sequence: CASSPDTGIYNEQFF.

The chain uses TRBV29-1 and TRBJ1-2; no clear D. The CDR3 consists of 14 residues. V lost 0 bases, J lost 2 bases, and 10 bases lay in between. Germline assignment: CDR1 SQVTM and CDR2 ANQGSEA. In nucleotides, the CDR3 is TGCAGCGTTGAAGATCATGGAGGAAACTATGGCTACACCTTC. It specifies CSVEDHGGNYGYTF.

The chain joins TRBV6-6 to TRBJ2-7; D is unresolved. Trimming removed 6 bases from V and 7 bases from J, with 4 bases in between. CDR1 is MNHNY and CDR2 is SVGAGI in the germline V gene (reference sequence). The CDR3 length is 9 residues. Here the CDR3 reads CASSPEQYF. The CDR3 coding sequence is TGTGCCAGCAGCCCTGAGCAGTACTTC.

The chain joins TRBV9 to TRBJ2-2, with 14 bases lining up with TRBD2. The V gene's germline CDR1 is SGDLS and CDR2 YYNGEE. The trim removed 4 bases at V and 6 bases at J, leaving 14 bases unmatched. The CDR3 is made up of 19 amino acids. CDR3 nucleotides: TGTGCCAGCAGCCACCAAGTGACTAGCGGGAGGGCCGGGGCCGGGGAGCTGTTTTTT. This encodes CASSHQVTSGRAGAGELFF. Full variable domain (outside the CDR3, taken from reference TRBV9 and TRBJ2-2): DSGVTQTPKHLITATGQRVTLRCSPRSGDLSVYWYQQSLDQGLQFLIQYYNGEERAKGNILERFSAQQFPDLHSELNLSSLELGDSALYFCASSHQVTSGRAGAGELFFGEGSRLTVL.